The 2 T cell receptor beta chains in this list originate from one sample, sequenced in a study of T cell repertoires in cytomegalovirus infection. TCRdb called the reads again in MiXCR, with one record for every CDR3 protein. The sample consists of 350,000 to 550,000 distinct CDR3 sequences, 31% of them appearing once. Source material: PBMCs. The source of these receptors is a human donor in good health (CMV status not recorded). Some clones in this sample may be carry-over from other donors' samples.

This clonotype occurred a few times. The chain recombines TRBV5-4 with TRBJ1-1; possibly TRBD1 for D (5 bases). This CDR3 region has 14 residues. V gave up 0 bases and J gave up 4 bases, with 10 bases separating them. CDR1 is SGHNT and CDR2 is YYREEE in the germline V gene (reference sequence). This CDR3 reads CASSLELGGTEAFF. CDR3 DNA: TGTGCCAGCAGCTTGGAGCTGGGGGGCACTGAAGCTTTCTTT. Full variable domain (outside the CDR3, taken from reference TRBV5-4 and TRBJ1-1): ETGVTQSPTHLIKTRGQQVTLRCSSQSGHNTVSWYQQALGQGPQFIFQYYREEENGRGNFPPRFSGLQFPNYSSELNVNALELDDSALYLCASSLELGGTEAFFGQGTRLTVV.

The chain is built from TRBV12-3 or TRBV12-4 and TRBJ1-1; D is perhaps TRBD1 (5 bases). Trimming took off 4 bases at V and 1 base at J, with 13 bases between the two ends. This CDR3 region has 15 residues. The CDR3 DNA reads TGTGCCAGCAGTTGGTTCAGGGCAAAGAACACTGAAGCTTTCTTT. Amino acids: CASSWFRAKNTEAFF.